These 15 T cell receptor beta chains were sequenced from one sample in a study of T cells after yellow fever vaccination. TCRdb analysed the 5' RACE reads with MiXCR anew, one entry per CDR3 protein. Altogether about 300,000 distinct CDR3 sequences are present, around 3.9% being singletons, with the ten largest covering 20% to 25%. The material sequenced was PBMCs, taken 5 days after the yellow fever booster vaccination. These receptors originate from a man younger than 35 who received the YFV17D yellow fever vaccine.

The rearrangement joins TRBV6-5 to TRBJ2-6, with 8 bases that match TRBD1. After removal of 5 bases from V and 0 bases from J, the junction contained 9 bases not matched to a gene. The V gene's germline CDR1 is MNHEY and CDR2 SVGAGI. The CDR3 is 18 residues long. In DNA form, the CDR3 reads TGTGCCAGCAGTCGGGCCGGGACAGGTTTCTCTGGGGCCAACGTCCTGACTTTC. It specifies CASSRAGTGFSGANVLTF.

This clonotype occurred many times. The CDR3 DNA follows: TGTGCCAGCAGCGTAGGGCCAGGAGATACGCAGTATTTT. The encoded protein is CASSVGPGDTQYF. The gene calls are TRBV9 and TRBJ2-3; D call uncertain. This CDR3 is 13 amino acids long. Trimming stripped 0 bases from V and 5 bases from J, with 7 bases between. Germline V gene sequence: CDR1 SGDLS, CDR2 YYNGEE. The full variable domain, rest sourced from reference TRBV9 and TRBJ2-3, is DSGVTQTPKHLITATGQRVTLRCSPRSGDLSVYWYQQSLDQGLQFLIQYYNGEERAKGNILERFSAQQFPDLHSELNLSSLELGDSALYFCASSVGPGDTQYFGPGTRLTVL.

The genes are TRBV19 and TRBJ1-6; D gene ambiguous. The V and J ends lost 3 bases and 4 bases respectively, with 4 bases between them. This CDR3 contains 13 residues. Germline-derived CDR1 and CDR2 are LNHDA and SQIVND (reference sequence). The CDR3 DNA reads TGTGCCAGTAGTATCGGGTATAATTCACCCCTCCACTTT. Its protein product is CASSIGYNSPLHF. Full variable domain (missing parts from reference TRBV19 and TRBJ1-6): DGGITQSPKYLFRKEGQNVTLSCEQNLNHDAMYWYRQDPGQGLRLIYYSQIVNDFQKGDIAEGYSVSREKKESFPLTVTSAQKNPTAFYLCASSIGYNSPLHFGNGTRLTVT.

This clonotype occurred a few times. This sequence joins TRBV7-2 and TRBJ2-7; D ambiguous. CDR3 length equals 15 residues. Germline V gives CDR1 SGHTA, CDR2 FQGNSA. V lost 4 bases to trimming and J lost 0 bases, with 13 bases between them. The CDR3 region is CASSYQSLGSYEQYF. DNA of the CDR3: TGTGCCAGCAGCTACCAGTCCCTTGGCTCCTACGAGCAGTACTTC.

This clonotype was observed many times. The V gene is TRBV6-1, the J gene TRBJ2-7; perhaps TRBD1 as D (7 bases). Germline assignment: CDR1 MNHNS and CDR2 SASEGT. The V and J ends lost 7 bases and 3 bases respectively, with 13 bases between them. This CDR3 is built from 13 residues. Here the CDR3 reads CASKRGDSYEQYF. The CDR3 region has the DNA TGTGCCAGCAAGCGCGGGGACAGCTACGAGCAGTACTTC.

This clonotype was observed many times. The rearrangement links TRBV5-1 to TRBJ2-4; tentatively, D is TRBD2 (5 bases). CDR1 and CDR2 from the germline V gene are SGHRS and YFSETQ. The CDR3 is 13 residues long. V was pared by 10 bases and J by 3 bases, with 14 bases between. In nucleotides, the CDR3 is TGCGCCCCCTGTCTAGCCTTCAAAAACATTCAGTACTTC. Encoded protein: CAPCLAFKNIQYF.

The rearrangement joins TRBV5-1 to TRBJ2-5, with D hard to call. The germline V gene encodes CDR1 SGHRS and CDR2 YFSETQ. This CDR3 is 13 amino acids long. V was cut by 1 base and J by 4 bases, with 8 bases left in between. The CDR3 bases are TGCGCCAGCAGCTTGTTCCCAGGAGAGACCCAGTACTTC. Residues: CASSLFPGETQYF.

This clonotype was observed a handful of times. This rearrangement joins TRBV21-1 to TRBJ2-7; the table's TRBD1 call for D was not verified on the DNA. TRBV21-1 is a recognized pseudogene. CDR3 length equals 14 residues. The CDR3 is CASTQQGPGNEQYF. The CDR3 coding sequence is TGTGCCAGCACCCAACAGGGGCCGGGAAACGAGCAGTACTTC.

This clonotype came up many times. The genes are TRBV16 and TRBJ2-4; D uncertain. The V and J ends lost 3 bases and 8 bases respectively, with 5 bases between them. The CDR3 length is 11 residues. Germline CDR1 reads KGHSY; CDR2 reads FQNENV. CDR3 loop: CASSQIDIQYF. The CDR3 DNA reads as TGTGCCAGCAGCCAGATAGACATTCAGTACTTC. The entire variable domain, with the rest obtained from reference TRBV16 and TRBJ2-4, is as follows: GEEVAQTPKHLVRGEGQKAKLYCAPIKGHSYVFWYQQVLKNEFKFLISFQNENVFDETGMPKERFSAKCLPNSPCSLEIQATKLEDSAVYFCASSQIDIQYFGAGTRLSVL.

In its sample, this clonotype was seen many times. The chain has TRBV29-1 and TRBJ2-3, with TRBD1 matching over 11 bases. Losses at the gene ends were 5 bases for V and 4 bases for J; bases not matched to a gene: 2. This CDR3 has 13 amino acids. Germline V gene sequence: CDR1 SQVTM, CDR2 ANQGSEA. CDR3 region: CSVKGQGADTQYF. The CDR3 DNA reads TGCAGCGTTAAGGGACAGGGGGCAGATACGCAGTATTTT.

The sample holds a few counts of this clonotype. The chain carries TRBV5-4 and TRBJ2-3; maybe TRBD2 (5 bases). Trimming removed 0 bases from V and 7 bases from J, with 12 bases in between. Germline V gene lookup returns CDR1 SGHNT and CDR2 YYREEE (reference sequence). The CDR3 extends over 14 amino acids. CDR3 in DNA: TGTGCCAGCAGCTTGGGACGCTCGGGAAATACGCAGTATTTT. Translation gives CASSLGRSGNTQYF.

This chain connects TRBV5-4 to TRBJ2-7, with 8 bases lining up with TRBD2. The CDR3 length is 15 residues. Unmatched junction bases numbered 9, after V lost 0 bases and J lost 7 bases. The germline V gene has CDR1 SGHNT and CDR2 YYREEE (reference sequence). The CDR3 here is CASSLGGGGFLEQYF. The CDR3 DNA follows: TGTGCCAGCAGCTTGGGCGGCGGGGGGTTCCTGGAGCAGTACTTC.

There are many counts of this clonotype. V gene TRBV5-1 combines with J gene TRBJ2-1; a possible D gene is TRBD1 (6 bases). The ends were cut back, 4 bases at V and 7 bases at J, with 15 bases in the middle. The CDR3 sequence is 14 residues long. Germline V CDR1 and CDR2: SGHRS, YFSETQ. The CDR3 nucleotides read TGCGCCAGCAGCGTTGGGACAACGACAAATGAGCAGTTCTTC. The encoded protein is CASSVGTTTNEQFF.

In its sample, this clonotype was seen many times. The rearrangement links TRBV5-1 to TRBJ2-1, with 9 positions matching TRBD2. This CDR3 is 16 amino acids long. J lost 5 bases, V lost 0 bases, and 6 bases had no gene match. Germline V lookup: CDR1 SGHRS, CDR2 YFSETQ. The DNA for the CDR3 is TGCGCCAGCAGCTTGGAGAGCGGGGGGTCCAACAATGAGCAGTTCTTC. Protein sequence: CASSLESGGSNNEQFF.

This clonotype appeared many times. The gene calls are TRBV20-1 and TRBJ2-5; 14 nucleotides match TRBD2. With 4 bases clipped from V and 2 bases from J, the junction kept 3 bases outside the gene matches. CDR1 is DFQATT and CDR2 is SNEGSKA in the germline V gene (reference sequence). The CDR3 covers 15 residues. The CDR3 reads CSATGTSGGQETQYF. For the CDR3, the DNA is TGCAGTGCTACCGGGACTAGCGGGGGACAAGAGACCCAGTACTTC.